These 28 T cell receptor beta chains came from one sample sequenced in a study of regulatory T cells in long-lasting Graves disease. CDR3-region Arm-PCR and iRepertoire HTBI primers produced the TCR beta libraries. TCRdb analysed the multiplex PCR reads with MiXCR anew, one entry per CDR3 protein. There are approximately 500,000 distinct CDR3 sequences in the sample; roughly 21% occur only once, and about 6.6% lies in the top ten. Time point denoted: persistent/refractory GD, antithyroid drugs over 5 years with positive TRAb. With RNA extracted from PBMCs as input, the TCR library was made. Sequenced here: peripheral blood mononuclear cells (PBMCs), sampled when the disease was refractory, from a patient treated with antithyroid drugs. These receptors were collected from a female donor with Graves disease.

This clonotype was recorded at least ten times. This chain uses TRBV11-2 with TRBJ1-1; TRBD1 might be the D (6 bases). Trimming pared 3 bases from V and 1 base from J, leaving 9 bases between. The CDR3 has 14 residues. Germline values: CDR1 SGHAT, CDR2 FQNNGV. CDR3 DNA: TGTGCCAGCAGCTTCACAGGGACGAACACTGAAGCTTTCTTT. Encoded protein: CASSFTGTNTEAFF.

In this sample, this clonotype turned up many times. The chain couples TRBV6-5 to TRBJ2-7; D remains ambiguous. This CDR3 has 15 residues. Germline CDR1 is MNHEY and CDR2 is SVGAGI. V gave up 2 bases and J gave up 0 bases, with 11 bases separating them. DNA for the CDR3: TGTGCCAGCAGTTACGTTGGGCGCCCCTCCTACGAGCAGTACTTC. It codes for CASSYVGRPSYEQYF.

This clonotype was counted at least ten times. CDR3 protein: CASSYMTGSTTYEQYF. CDR3 nucleotide sequence: TGTGCCAGCAGTTATATGACAGGATCAACCACCTACGAGCAGTACTTC. The chain carries TRBV12-3 or TRBV12-4 and TRBJ2-7, with a possible D match to TRBD1 (6 bases). The V gene lost 4 bases and the J gene lost 2 bases, with 18 bases spanning the gap. The CDR3 sequence is 16 residues long.

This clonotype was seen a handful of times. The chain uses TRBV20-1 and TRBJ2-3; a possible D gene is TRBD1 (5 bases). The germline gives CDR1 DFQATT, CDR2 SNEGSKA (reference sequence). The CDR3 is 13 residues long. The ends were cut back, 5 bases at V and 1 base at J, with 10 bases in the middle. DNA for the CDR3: TGCAGTGCTCCTCAAGGGGGCACAGATACGCAGTATTTT. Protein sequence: CSAPQGGTDTQYF.

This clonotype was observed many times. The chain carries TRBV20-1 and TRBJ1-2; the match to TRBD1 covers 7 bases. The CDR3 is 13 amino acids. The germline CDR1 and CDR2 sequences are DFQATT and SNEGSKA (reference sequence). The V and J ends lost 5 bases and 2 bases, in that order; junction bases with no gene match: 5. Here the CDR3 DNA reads TGCAGTGCTTCCCCGACAGGGAACTATGGCTACACCTTC. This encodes CSASPTGNYGYTF.

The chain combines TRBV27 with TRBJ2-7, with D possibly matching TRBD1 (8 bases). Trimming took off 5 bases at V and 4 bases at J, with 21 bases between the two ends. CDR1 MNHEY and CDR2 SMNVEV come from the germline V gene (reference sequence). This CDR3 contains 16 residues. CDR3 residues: CASSAENRGGRYEQYF. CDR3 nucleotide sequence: TGTGCCAGCAGTGCCGAGAACAGGGGGGGCCGTTACGAGCAGTACTTC.

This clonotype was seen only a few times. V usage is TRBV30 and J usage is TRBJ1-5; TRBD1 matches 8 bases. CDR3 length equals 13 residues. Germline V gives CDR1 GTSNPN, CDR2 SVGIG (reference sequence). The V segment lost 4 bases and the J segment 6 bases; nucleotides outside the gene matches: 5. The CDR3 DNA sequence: TGTGCCTGGAACAGGGGGGTCGGTCAGCCCCAGCATTTT. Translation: CAWNRGVGQPQHF.

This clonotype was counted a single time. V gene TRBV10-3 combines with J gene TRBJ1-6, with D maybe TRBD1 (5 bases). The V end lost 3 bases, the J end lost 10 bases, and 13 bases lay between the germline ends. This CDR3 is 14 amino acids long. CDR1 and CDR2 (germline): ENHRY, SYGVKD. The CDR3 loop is CAISEWTDNSPLHF. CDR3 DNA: TGTGCCATCAGTGAATGGACGGACAACTCACCCCTCCACTTT.

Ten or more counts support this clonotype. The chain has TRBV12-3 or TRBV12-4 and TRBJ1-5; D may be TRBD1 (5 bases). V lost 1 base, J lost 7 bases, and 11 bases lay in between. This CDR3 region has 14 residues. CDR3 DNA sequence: TGTGCCAGCAGTTTAGATGGAGGGGTACAGCCCCAGCATTTT. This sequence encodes CASSLDGGVQPQHF.

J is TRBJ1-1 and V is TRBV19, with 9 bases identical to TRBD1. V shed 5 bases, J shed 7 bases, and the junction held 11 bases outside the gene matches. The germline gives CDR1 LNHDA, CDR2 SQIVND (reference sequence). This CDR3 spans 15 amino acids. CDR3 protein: CASSPVTGGWSEAFF. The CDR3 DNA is TGTGCCAGTAGTCCGGTGACAGGGGGTTGGAGTGAAGCTTTCTTT.

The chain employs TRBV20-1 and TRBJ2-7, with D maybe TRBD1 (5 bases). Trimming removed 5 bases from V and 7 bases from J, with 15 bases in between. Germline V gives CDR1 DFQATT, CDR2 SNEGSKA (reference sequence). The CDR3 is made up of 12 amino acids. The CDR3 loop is CSASDQGVEQYF. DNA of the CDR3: TGCAGTGCTTCCGACCAAGGGGTTGAGCAGTACTTC.

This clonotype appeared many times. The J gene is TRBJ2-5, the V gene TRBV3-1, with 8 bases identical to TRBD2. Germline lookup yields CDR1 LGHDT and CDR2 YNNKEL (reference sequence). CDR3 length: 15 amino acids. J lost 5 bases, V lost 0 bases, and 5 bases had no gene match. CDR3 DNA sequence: TGTGCCAGCAGCCAAGAGGCGGGGGGCGGGGAGACCCAGTACTTC. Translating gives CASSQEAGGGETQYF.

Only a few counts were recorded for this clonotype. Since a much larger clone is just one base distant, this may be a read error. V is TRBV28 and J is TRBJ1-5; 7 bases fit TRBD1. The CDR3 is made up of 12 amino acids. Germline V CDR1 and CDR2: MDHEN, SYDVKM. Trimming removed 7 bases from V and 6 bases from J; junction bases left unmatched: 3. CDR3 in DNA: TGTGCCAGCACCGACAGGGCTCAGCCCCAGCATTTT. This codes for CASTDRAQPQHF.

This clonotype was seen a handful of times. This chain's CDR3 is CSASGQVNQPQHF. CDR3 DNA sequence: TGCAGTGCTAGCGGACAGGTCAATCAGCCCCAGCATTTT. This chain connects TRBV20-1 to TRBJ1-5; 7 positions agree with TRBD1. The CDR3 has 13 amino acids. Trimming at V came to 3 bases and at J to 3 bases, leaving 2 bases not matched to a gene. CDR1 and CDR2 (germline): DFQATT, SNEGSKA (reference sequence).

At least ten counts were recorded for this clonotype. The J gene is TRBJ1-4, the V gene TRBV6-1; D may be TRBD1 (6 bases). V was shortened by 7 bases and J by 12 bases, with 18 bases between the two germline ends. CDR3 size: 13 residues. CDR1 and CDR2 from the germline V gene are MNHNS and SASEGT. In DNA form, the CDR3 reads TGTGCCAGCACTAACCTCGGGGGCCAACAACTGTTTTTT. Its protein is CASTNLGGQQLFF.

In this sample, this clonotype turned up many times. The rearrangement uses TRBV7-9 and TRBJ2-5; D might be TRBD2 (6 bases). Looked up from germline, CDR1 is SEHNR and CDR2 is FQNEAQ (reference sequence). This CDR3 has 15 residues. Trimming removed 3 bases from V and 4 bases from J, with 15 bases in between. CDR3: CASSFSVGGTETQYF. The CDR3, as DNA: TGTGCCAGCAGCTTTTCTGTAGGCGGGACAGAGACCCAGTACTTC.

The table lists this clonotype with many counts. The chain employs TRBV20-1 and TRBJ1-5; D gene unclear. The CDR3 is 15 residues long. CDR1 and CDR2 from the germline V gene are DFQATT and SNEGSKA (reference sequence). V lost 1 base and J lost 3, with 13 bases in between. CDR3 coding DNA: TGCAGTGCTAGAGGATTAGGGCCGTTCAATCAGCCCCAGCATTTT. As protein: CSARGLGPFNQPQHF.

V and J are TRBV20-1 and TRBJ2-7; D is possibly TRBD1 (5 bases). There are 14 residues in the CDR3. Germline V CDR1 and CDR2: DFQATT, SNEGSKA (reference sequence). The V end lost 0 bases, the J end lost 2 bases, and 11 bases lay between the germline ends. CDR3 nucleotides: TGCAGTGCTAGAGATATTCAGGGTACCTACGAGCAGTACTTC. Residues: CSARDIQGTYEQYF.

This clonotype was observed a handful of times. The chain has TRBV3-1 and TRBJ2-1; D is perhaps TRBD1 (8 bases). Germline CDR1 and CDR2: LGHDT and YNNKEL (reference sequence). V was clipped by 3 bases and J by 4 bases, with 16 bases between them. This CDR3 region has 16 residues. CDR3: CASSHSGGGGYNEQFF. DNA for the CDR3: TGTGCCAGCAGCCATTCAGGGGGCGGGGGATACAATGAGCAGTTCTTC.

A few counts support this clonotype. The CDR3 here is CATSRDRDIYGYTF. The CDR3 nucleotides read TGTGCCACCAGCAGGGACAGGGACATCTATGGCTACACCTTC. The genes are TRBV15 and TRBJ1-2; 8 bases are a match to TRBD1. Per the germline V gene, CDR1 is LNHNV and CDR2 is YYDKDF (reference sequence). The CDR3 is made up of 14 amino acids. Trimming cost V 3 bases and J 4 bases; bases outside gene matches: 4.

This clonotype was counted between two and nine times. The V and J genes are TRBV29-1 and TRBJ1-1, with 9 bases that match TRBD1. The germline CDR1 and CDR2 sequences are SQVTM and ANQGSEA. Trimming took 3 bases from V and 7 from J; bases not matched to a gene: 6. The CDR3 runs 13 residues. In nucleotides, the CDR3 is TGCAGCGTTGATACCGGGACAGGGTTTGAAGCTTTCTTT. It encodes CSVDTGTGFEAFF.

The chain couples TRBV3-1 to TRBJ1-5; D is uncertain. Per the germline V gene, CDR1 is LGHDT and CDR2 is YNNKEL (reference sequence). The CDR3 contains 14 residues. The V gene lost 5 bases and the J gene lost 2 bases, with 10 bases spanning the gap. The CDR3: CASSTTEGNQPQHF. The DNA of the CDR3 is TGTGCCAGCAGCACAACCGAGGGCAATCAGCCCCAGCATTTT.

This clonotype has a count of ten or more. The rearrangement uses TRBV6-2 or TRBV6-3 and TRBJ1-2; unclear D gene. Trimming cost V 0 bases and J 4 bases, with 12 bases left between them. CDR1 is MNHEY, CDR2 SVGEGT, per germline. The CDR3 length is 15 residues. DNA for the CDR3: TGTGCCAGCAGTTACTCCCCCGTCGGAGGCTATGGCTACACCTTC. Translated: CASSYSPVGGYGYTF.

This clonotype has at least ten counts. The CDR3 is CASSPPGGWVDQPQHF. The CDR3 bases are TGTGCCAGCAGTCCTCCCGGGGGGTGGGTGGATCAGCCCCAGCATTTT. This chain joins TRBV2 and TRBJ1-5, with a possible D match to TRBD1 (5 bases). The length of the CDR3 is 16 residues. The germline V gene encodes CDR1 SNHLY and CDR2 FYNNEI. Trimming pared 5 bases from V and 5 bases from J, leaving 19 bases between.

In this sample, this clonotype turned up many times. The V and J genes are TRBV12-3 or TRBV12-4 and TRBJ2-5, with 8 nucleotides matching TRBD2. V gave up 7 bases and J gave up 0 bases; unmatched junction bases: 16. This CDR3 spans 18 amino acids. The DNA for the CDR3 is TGTGCCAGCAAAGCGGACAGCTGGACTAGCATGTACCAAGAGACCCAGTACTTC. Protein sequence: CASKADSWTSMYQETQYF.

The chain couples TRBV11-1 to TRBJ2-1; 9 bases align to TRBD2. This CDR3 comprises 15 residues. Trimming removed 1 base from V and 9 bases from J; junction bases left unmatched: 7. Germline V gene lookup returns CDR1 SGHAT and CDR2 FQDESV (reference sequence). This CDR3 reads CASSLDSGGNGEQFF. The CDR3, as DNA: TGTGCCAGCAGCTTAGACAGCGGGGGGAATGGTGAGCAGTTCTTC.

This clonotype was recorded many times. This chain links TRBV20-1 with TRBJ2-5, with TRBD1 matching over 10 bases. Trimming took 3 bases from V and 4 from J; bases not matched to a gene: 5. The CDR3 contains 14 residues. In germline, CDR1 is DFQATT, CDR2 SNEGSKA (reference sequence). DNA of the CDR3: TGCAGTGCTAGCGGGGACAGGGGAGGAGAGACCCAGTACTTC. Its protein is CSASGDRGGETQYF.

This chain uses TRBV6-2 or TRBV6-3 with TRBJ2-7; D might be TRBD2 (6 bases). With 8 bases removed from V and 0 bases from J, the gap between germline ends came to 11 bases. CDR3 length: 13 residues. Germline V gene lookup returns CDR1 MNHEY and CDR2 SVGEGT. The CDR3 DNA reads TGTGCCAGCGGACGGGACTCCTCCTACGAGCAGTACTTC. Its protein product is CASGRDSSYEQYF.